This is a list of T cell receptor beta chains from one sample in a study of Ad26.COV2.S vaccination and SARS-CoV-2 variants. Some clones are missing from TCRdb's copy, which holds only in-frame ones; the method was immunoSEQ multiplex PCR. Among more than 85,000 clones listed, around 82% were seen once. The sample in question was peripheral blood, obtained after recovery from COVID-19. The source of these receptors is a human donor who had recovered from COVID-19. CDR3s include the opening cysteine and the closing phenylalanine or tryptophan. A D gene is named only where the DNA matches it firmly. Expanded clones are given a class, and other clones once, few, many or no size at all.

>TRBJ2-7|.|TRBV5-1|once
TGCGCCAGCAGTCCGGGGGGGACAGTTGCCTACGAGCAGTACTTC
CASSPGGTVAYEQYF
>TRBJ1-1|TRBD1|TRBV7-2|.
TGTGCCAGCAGCATGACAGGGGAGAAGACTGAAGCTTTCTTT
CASSMTGEKTEAFF
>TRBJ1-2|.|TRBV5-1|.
TGCGCCAGCAGCTCGGAATCGACGATATATGGCTACACCTTC
CASSSESTIYGYTF
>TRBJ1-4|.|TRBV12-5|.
TGTGCTAGTGGTACTGGAGGACCCGCCGTCGGAGAACTGTTTTTT
CASGTGGPAVGELFF
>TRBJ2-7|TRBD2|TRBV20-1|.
TGCAGTGCTAGTGCACTCGGGACTCCCCTCGGGGGGGAGCAGTACTTC
CSASALGTPLGGEQYF
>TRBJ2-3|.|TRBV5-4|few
TGTGCCACCCAGCTTGGTGCGGGGGCTTCAGATACGCAGTATTTT
CATQLGAGASDTQYF
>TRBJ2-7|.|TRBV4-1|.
TGCGCCAGCAGCCAAGGGGGGAACTACGAGCAGTACTTC
CASSQGGNYEQYF
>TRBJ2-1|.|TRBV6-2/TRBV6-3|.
TGTGCCAGCAGTTACGAGATAGCGAAGTACAATGAGCAGTTCTTC
CASSYEIAKYNEQFF
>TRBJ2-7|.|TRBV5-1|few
TGCGCCAGCAGCCTCGGATCCTTACAGGCCGCGTACGAGCAGTACTTC
CASSLGSLQAAYEQYF
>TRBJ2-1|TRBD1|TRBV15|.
TGTGCCACCAGCAGAGGGGGACAGAGCTCCTACAATGAGCAGTTCTTC
CATSRGGQSSYNEQFF
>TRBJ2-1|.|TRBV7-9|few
TGTGCCAGCAGCTTACTCCCGGACAATGAGCAGTTCTTC
CASSLLPDNEQFF
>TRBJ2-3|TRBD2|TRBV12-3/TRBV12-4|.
TGTGCCAGCAGGCGGGACTACACAGATACGCAGTATTTT
CASRRDYTDTQYF
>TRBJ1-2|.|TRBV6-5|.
TGTGCCAGCAGGGCAAGGGGGGTCGATGGCTACACCTTC
CASRARGVDGYTF
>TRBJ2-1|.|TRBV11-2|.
TGTGCCAGCAGTGACTTTGAGGGGGACAATGAGCAGTTCTTC
CASSDFEGDNEQFF
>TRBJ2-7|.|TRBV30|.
TGTGCCTGGAGTGCTCAGGGGGGTACCTACGAGCAGTACTTC
CAWSAQGGTYEQYF
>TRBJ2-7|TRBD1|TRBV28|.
TGTGCCAGTGGACAGGGAGGCTACGAGCAGTACTTC
CASGQGGYEQYF
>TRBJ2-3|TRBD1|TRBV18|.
TGTGCCAGCTCACCGACAGGGGCGCCCACAGATACGCAGTATTTT
CASSPTGAPTDTQYF
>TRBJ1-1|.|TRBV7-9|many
TGTGCCAGCAGCTTATACACTGAAGCTTTCTTT
CASSLYTEAFF
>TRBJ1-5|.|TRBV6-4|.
TGTGCCAGCAAATCACGACGGGGTTTGGAGAATCAGCCCCAGCATTTT
CASKSRRGLENQPQHF
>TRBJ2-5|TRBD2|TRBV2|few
TGTGCCAGCAGTGAACTAGCGGGGACCCAAGAGACCCAGTACTTC
CASSELAGTQETQYF
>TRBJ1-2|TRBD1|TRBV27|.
TGTGCCAGCAGTCCCGGGACAGGGGGACCTTATGGCTACACCTTC
CASSPGTGGPYGYTF
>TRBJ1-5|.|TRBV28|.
TGTGCCAGCAACGGGGGGGTAAGCAATCAGCCCCAGCATTTT
CASNGGVSNQPQHF
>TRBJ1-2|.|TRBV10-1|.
TGCGCCAGCAGTGATAAGGCCTTAACCAGTTATGGCTACACCTTC
CASSDKALTSYGYTF
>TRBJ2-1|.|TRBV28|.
TGTGCCAGCAGTTTCGGGAACACCGCGAATGAGCAGTTCTTC
CASSFGNTANEQFF
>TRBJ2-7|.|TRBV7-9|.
TGTGCCAGCAGCCGGACGTTCGAGCAGTACTTC
CASSRTFEQYF